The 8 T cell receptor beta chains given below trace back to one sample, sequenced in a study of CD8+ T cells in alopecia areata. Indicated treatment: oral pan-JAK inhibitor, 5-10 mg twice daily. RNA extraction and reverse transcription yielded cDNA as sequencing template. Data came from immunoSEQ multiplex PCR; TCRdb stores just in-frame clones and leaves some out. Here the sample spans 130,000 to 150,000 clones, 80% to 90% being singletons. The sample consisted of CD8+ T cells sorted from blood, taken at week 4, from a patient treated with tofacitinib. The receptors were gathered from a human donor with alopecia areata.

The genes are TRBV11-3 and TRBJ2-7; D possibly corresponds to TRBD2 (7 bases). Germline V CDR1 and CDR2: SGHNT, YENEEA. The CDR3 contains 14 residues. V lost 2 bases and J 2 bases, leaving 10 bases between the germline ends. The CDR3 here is CASSLRGAPYEQYF. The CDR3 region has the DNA TGTGCCAGCAGCTTACGGGGGGCTCCCTACGAGCAGTACTTC.

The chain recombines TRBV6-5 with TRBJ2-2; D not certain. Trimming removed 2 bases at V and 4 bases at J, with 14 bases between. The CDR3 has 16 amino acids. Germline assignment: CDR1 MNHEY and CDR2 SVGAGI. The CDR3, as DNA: TGTGCCAGCAGTTACCGAAGGGATCCACTCACCGGGGAGCTGTTTTTT. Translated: CASSYRRDPLTGELFF.

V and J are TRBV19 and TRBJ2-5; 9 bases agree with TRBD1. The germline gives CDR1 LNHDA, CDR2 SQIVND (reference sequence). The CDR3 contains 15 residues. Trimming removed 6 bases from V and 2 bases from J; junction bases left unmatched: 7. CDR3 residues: CASSNIQGAQETQYF. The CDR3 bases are TGTGCCAGTAGCAACATACAGGGGGCTCAAGAGACCCAGTACTTC.

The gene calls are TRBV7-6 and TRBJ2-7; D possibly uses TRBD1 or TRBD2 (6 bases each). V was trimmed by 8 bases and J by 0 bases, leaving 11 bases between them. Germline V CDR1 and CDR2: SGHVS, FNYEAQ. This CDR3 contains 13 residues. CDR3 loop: CASCRGDSYEQYF. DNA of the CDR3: TGTGCCAGCTGTAGGGGGGACTCCTACGAGCAGTACTTC.

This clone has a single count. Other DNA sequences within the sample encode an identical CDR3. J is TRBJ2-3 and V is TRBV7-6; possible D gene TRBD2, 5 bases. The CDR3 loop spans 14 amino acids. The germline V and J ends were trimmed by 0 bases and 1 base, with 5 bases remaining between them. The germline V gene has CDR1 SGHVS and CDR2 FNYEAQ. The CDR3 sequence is CASSLAGGTDTQYF. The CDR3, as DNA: TGTGCCAGCAGCTTAGCGGGAGGCACAGATACGCAGTATTTT.

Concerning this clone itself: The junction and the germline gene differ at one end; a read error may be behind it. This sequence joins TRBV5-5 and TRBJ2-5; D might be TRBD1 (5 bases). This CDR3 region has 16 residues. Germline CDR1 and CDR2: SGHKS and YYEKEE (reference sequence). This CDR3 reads CASSPHKQEPQGTQYF. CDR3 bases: TGTGCCAGCAGCCCACACAAACAGGAGCCCCAAGGGACCCAGTACTTC.

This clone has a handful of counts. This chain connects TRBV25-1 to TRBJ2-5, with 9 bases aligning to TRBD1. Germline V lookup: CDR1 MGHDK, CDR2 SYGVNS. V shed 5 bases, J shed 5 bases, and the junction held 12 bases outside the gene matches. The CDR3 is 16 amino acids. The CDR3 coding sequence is TGTGCCAGCAGTACCCGAAGGGACAGGGTGAGCGAGACCCAGTACTTC. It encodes CASSTRRDRVSETQYF.

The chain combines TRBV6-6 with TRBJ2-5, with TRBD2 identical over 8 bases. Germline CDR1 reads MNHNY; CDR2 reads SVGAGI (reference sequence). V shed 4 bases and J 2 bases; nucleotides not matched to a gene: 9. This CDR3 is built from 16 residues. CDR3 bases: TGTGCCAGCAGTTCCCTCGGACTAGCCGAACAAGAGACCCAGTACTTC. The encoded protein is CASSSLGLAEQETQYF.